The 27 T cell receptor beta chains below were found in one sample sequenced in a study of cytomegalovirus exposure and HLA in healthy donors. Primers: 60 Vbeta forward and 13 Jbeta reverse. Profiled with immunoSEQ multiplex PCR; TCRdb holds only in-frame clones, not every one. Of around 92,000 clones in the sample, about three quarters were seen once. Sequenced input: PBMCs. The source is a human donor in good health.

Details on this clone: Other DNA sequences of this sample code for an identical CDR3. This rearrangement joins TRBV5-4 to TRBJ2-7; TRBD2 matches at 13 bases. The CDR3 loop spans 15 amino acids. The ends lost 4 bases at V and 1 base at J; junction bases unmatched: 2. Looked up from germline, CDR1 is SGHNT and CDR2 is YYREEE (reference sequence). CDR3 amino acids: CASSTGLAGSYEQYF. The CDR3 nucleotides are TGTGCCAGCAGCACGGGACTAGCGGGATCCTACGAGCAGTACTTC.

The V gene is TRBV2, the J gene TRBJ1-2; 9 nucleotides align to TRBD1. The V segment lost 5 bases and the J segment 4 bases; nucleotides outside the gene matches: 5. Germline values: CDR1 SNHLY, CDR2 FYNNEI. The CDR3 is made up of 14 amino acids. CDR3 in amino acids: CASSSDRGSYGYTF. As DNA, the CDR3 is TGTGCCAGCAGTTCGGACAGGGGATCCTATGGCTACACCTTC.

This chain uses TRBV19 with TRBJ2-7; perhaps TRBD1 as D (5 bases). This CDR3 comprises 15 residues. The ends were cut back, 5 bases at V and 0 bases at J, with 14 bases in the middle. CDR1 is LNHDA, CDR2 SQIVND, per germline (reference sequence). The chain's CDR3 is CASSGAGRSSYEQYF. The CDR3 DNA reads TGTGCCAGTAGTGGGGCAGGTAGGAGCTCCTACGAGCAGTACTTC.

The chain has TRBV4-1 and TRBJ2-3; possible D gene TRBD2, 6 bases. This CDR3 comprises 16 residues. CDR1 and CDR2 from the germline V gene are MGHRA and YSYEKL. Trimming removed 5 bases at V and 3 bases at J, with 18 bases between. CDR3 nucleotide sequence: TGCGCCAGCAGCACGCGGACGGAGGGGCAAACAGATACGCAGTATTTT. This translates into CASSTRTEGQTDTQYF.

This chain joins TRBV5-1 and TRBJ1-1; 8 bases match TRBD1. V trimming: 4 bases; J trimming: 5 bases; junction bases outside the gene matches: 4. The CDR3 consists of 13 residues. CDR1 and CDR2 from the germline V gene are SGHRS and YFSETQ. DNA for the CDR3: TGCGCCAGCAGCAGTAGGACAGGGACTGAAGCTTTCTTT. Protein product: CASSSRTGTEAFF.

This clone was counted between two and nine times. J is TRBJ1-2 and V is TRBV19; D is unclear. Germline V gene lookup returns CDR1 LNHDA and CDR2 SQIVND (reference sequence). The CDR3 extends over 12 amino acids. The V end lost 10 bases, the J end lost 7 bases, and 16 bases lay between the germline ends. The CDR3 here is CATFLAAVGYTF. In DNA form, the CDR3 reads TGTGCCACTTTCCTTGCGGCTGTTGGCTACACCTTC.

This clone was counted a single time. CDR3 sequence reads: CASQEGYSSGNTIYF. The CDR3 nucleotides read TGTGCCTCCCAGGAGGGCTACAGCTCTGGAAACACCATATATTTT. This chain uses TRBV10-3 with TRBJ1-3; the D is unclear. Trimming removed 11 bases at V and 0 bases at J, with 17 bases between. This CDR3 spans 15 amino acids. Germline values: CDR1 ENHRY, CDR2 SYGVKD.

The chain combines TRBV7-9 with TRBJ2-3; 8 bases agree with TRBD2. In germline, CDR1 is SEHNR, CDR2 FQNEAQ (reference sequence). V gave up 5 bases and J gave up 2 bases; unmatched junction bases: 6. The CDR3 length is 15 residues. CDR3 region: CASSERGGTTDTQYF. As DNA, the CDR3 is TGTGCCAGCAGCGAACGGGGGGGAACCACAGATACGCAGTATTTT. Using reference TRBV7-9 and TRBJ2-3 for the parts outside the CDR3, the full variable domain is DTGVSQNPRHKITKRGQNVTFRCDPISEHNRLYWYRQTLGQGPEFLTYFQNEAQLEKSRLLSDRFSAERPKGSFSTLEIQRTEQGDSAMYLCASSERGGTTDTQYFGPGTRLTVL.

This chain uses TRBV18 with TRBJ1-1; no definite D call. The V gene lost 3 bases and the J gene lost 7 bases, with 15 bases spanning the gap. CDR3 size: 14 residues. From germline, CDR1 is KGHSH and CDR2 LQKENI. The CDR3 bases are TGTGCCAGCTCACCGCGCGGGCAACCTGTTGAAGCTTTCTTT. This codes for CASSPRGQPVEAFF. The full variable domain, rest sourced from reference TRBV18 and TRBJ1-1, is NAGVMQNPRHLVRRRGQEARLRCSPMKGHSHVYWYRQLPEEGLKFMVYLQKENIIDESGMPKERFSAEFPKEGPSILRIQQVVRGDSAAYFCASSPRGQPVEAFFGQGTRLTVV.

This rearrangement joins TRBV7-2 to TRBJ2-7; D is unclear. V was clipped by 0 bases and J by 3 bases, with 15 bases between them. The CDR3 totals 16 residues. CDR1 and CDR2 from the germline V gene are SGHTA and FQGNSA. The CDR3 DNA reads as TGTGCCAGCAGCTTAGCGCTAGGAGTACGAGACTACGAGCAGTACTTC. Translation: CASSLALGVRDYEQYF.

The chain joins TRBV5-4 to TRBJ1-1; 9 nucleotides align to TRBD1. J lost 1 base, V lost 4 bases, and 5 bases had no gene match. The CDR3 loop spans 15 amino acids. Germline V lookup: CDR1 SGHNT, CDR2 YYREEE (reference sequence). CDR3 DNA: TGTGCCAGCAGCGGGACAGGGTATTCGAACACTGAAGCTTTCTTT. Protein product: CASSGTGYSNTEAFF.

The V call is TRBV7-9, the J call TRBJ1-3; 8 bases align to TRBD1. This CDR3 contains 17 residues. V gave up 5 bases and J gave up 0 bases; unmatched junction bases: 9. Germline assignment: CDR1 SEHNR and CDR2 FQNEAQ (reference sequence). CDR3 nucleotides: TGTGCCAGCAGCCCCTCGTCCGGGACAGGCTCTGGAAACACCATATATTTT. Residues: CASSPSSGTGSGNTIYF.

The chain couples TRBV12-5 to TRBJ2-5; possible D gene TRBD2, 6 bases. The CDR3 length is 14 residues. V lost 5 bases and J lost 5, with 15 bases in between. Germline V CDR1 and CDR2: LGHNT, FRNRAP. CDR3 bases: TGTGCTAGTGGTCGCGGGAACCTTGGGGAGACCCAGTACTTC. Amino acid sequence: CASGRGNLGETQYF.

The chain uses TRBV7-2 and TRBJ2-5; weak D call: TRBD2 (6 bases). V lost 2 bases, J lost 9 bases, and 22 bases lay in between. CDR1 and CDR2 (germline): SGHTA, FQGNSA. The CDR3 has 16 residues. CDR3 protein: CASSLQIQGWRDAQYF. CDR3 nucleotides: TGTGCCAGCAGCTTACAGATCCAAGGGTGGCGGGATGCCCAGTACTTC.

Here the CDR3 DNA reads TGTGCCAGCAGCCTAAGGACAGGTCGGAATGAGCAGTTCTTC. Translating it yields CASSLRTGRNEQFF. This chain connects TRBV6-5 to TRBJ2-1, with 7 bases aligning to TRBD1. V was clipped by 6 bases and J by 7 bases; unmatched bases: 9. CDR1 MNHEY and CDR2 SVGAGI come from the germline V gene. This CDR3 region has 14 residues.

The V and J genes are TRBV27 and TRBJ2-7; TRBD1 agrees at 8 bases. Germline assignment: CDR1 MNHEY and CDR2 SMNVEV (reference sequence). J gave up 7 bases and V 2 bases, and 19 bases lay outside the gene matches. This CDR3 has 18 residues. The CDR3 DNA is TGTGCCAGCAGTTTACAACTCCGACAGGGGAGGTCTTCGGGGGAGCAGTACTTC. The encoded protein is CASSLQLRQGRSSGEQYF.

The table lists this clone with a few counts. J is TRBJ1-6 and V is TRBV6-1; possibly TRBD1 for D (5 bases). The CDR3 runs 15 residues. Germline CDR1 MNHNS, CDR2 SASEGT. V lost 1 base to trimming and J lost 6 bases, with 10 bases between them. CDR3 sequence: CASSEGGLGNSPLHF. The CDR3, as DNA: TGTGCCAGCAGTGAAGGGGGCCTTGGTAATTCACCCCTCCACTTT.

The chain has TRBV2 and TRBJ2-1, with a tentative D call TRBD2 (5 bases). The CDR3 is 15 residues long. V was pared by 1 base and J by 6 bases, with 13 bases between. Germline V CDR1 and CDR2: SNHLY, FYNNEI. The chain's CDR3 is CASSEVRSSGNEQFF. The CDR3 DNA sequence: TGTGCCAGCAGTGAAGTACGGTCCAGCGGCAATGAGCAGTTCTTC.

This clone has only one observation. The J gene is TRBJ1-5, the V gene TRBV5-1; tentative D call: TRBD1 (6 bases). Germline assignment: CDR1 SGHRS and CDR2 YFSETQ. The CDR3 loop spans 15 amino acids. V was clipped by 4 bases and J by 3 bases, with 14 bases between them. The CDR3 nucleotides read TGCGCCAGCAGCGGGGGGGACACGGACAATCAGCCCCAGCATTTT. Residues: CASSGGDTDNQPQHF.

The J gene is TRBJ1-2, the V gene TRBV29-1; D is possibly TRBD1 (6 bases). The germline gives CDR1 SQVTM, CDR2 ANQGSEA. This CDR3 is 14 amino acids long. V shed 6 bases and J shed 6 bases, with 20 bases lying between them. The CDR3 DNA follows: TGCAGCGTGGTTACAGGGTTTTTGCGAAATGGCTACACCTTC. Translated, it gives CSVVTGFLRNGYTF. Based on the CDR3 plus reference TRBV29-1 and TRBJ1-2, the full variable domain is SAVISQKPSRDICQRGTSLTIQCQVDSQVTMMFWYRQQPGQSLTLIATANQGSEATYESGFVIDKFPISRPNLTFSTLTVSNMSPEDSSIYLCSVVTGFLRNGYTFGSGTRLTVV.

The rearrangement joins TRBV6-6 to TRBJ2-1; 12 bases agree with TRBD2. Germline lookup yields CDR1 MNHNY and CDR2 SVGAGI (reference sequence). The V and J ends lost 8 bases and 5 bases, in that order; junction bases with no gene match: 7. The CDR3 has 15 amino acids. CDR3 nucleotide sequence: TGTGCCAGCTGGACTAGCGGGGATACAAACAATGAGCAGTTCTTC. Its protein is CASWTSGDTNNEQFF.

This clone turned up a few times. The J gene is TRBJ2-7, the V gene TRBV4-3, with 7 bases matching TRBD2. Germline CDR1 reads LGHNA; CDR2 reads YSLEER. The junction had 8 bases not matched to a gene; V was cut back by 1 base and J by 5 bases. The CDR3 is 15 amino acids. CDR3 region: CASSQVSGRWDEQYF. The CDR3, as DNA: TGCGCCAGCAGCCAAGTCTCCGGGAGGTGGGACGAGCAGTACTTC.

The chain uses TRBV19 and TRBJ2-6; D may be TRBD1 (6 bases). CDR3 length: 17 residues. CDR1 is LNHDA and CDR2 is SQIVND in the germline V gene (reference sequence). V gave up 4 bases and J gave up 2 bases, with 15 bases separating them. This chain's CDR3 is CASSKLAGVTGANVLTF. CDR3 nucleotide sequence: TGTGCCAGTAGTAAGTTGGCAGGGGTTACTGGGGCCAACGTCCTGACTTTC.

There are many counts of this clone. The chain has TRBV2 and TRBJ1-5; D remains unclear. The V end lost 7 bases, the J end lost 0 bases, and 7 bases lay between the germline ends. This CDR3 contains 13 residues. Germline V CDR1 and CDR2: SNHLY, FYNNEI. The chain's CDR3 is CASTGNSNQPQHF. In nucleotides, the CDR3 is TGTGCCAGCACCGGTAATAGCAATCAGCCCCAGCATTTT.

V is TRBV19 and J is TRBJ2-2, with 13 nucleotides matching TRBD2. V lost 8 bases to trimming and J lost 6 bases; unmatched junction nucleotides: 6. Germline V lookup: CDR1 LNHDA, CDR2 SQIVND (reference sequence). The CDR3 extends over 15 amino acids. CDR3 sequence reads: CASHTSGGAAGELFF. The CDR3 DNA follows: TGTGCCAGTCATACTAGCGGGGGGGCCGCCGGGGAGCTGTTTTTT. The variable domain in full, with the rest retrieved from reference TRBV19 and TRBJ2-2, is DGGITQSPKYLFRKEGQNVTLSCEQNLNHDAMYWYRQDPGQGLRLIYYSQIVNDFQKGDIAEGYSVSREKKESFPLTVTSAQKNPTAFYLCASHTSGGAAGELFFGEGSRLTVL.

This chain connects TRBV11-2 to TRBJ2-7; the D is unclear. The germline V gene encodes CDR1 SGHAT and CDR2 FQNNGV. The V end lost 2 bases, the J end lost 5 bases, and 4 bases lay between the germline ends. CDR3 size: 11 residues. The CDR3 coding sequence is TGTGCCAGCAGCTTAAGCCACGAGCAGTACTTC. Translating gives CASSLSHEQYF.

The chain has TRBV30 and TRBJ2-3; TRBD1 is a possible D gene (6 bases). V lost 0 bases, J lost 2 bases, and 12 bases lay in between. CDR3 length: 15 amino acids. Germline CDR1 reads GTSNPN; CDR2 reads SVGIG (reference sequence). The chain's CDR3 is CAWSVLDSYTDTQYF. As DNA, the CDR3 is TGTGCCTGGAGTGTTCTGGACAGCTACACAGATACGCAGTATTTT.